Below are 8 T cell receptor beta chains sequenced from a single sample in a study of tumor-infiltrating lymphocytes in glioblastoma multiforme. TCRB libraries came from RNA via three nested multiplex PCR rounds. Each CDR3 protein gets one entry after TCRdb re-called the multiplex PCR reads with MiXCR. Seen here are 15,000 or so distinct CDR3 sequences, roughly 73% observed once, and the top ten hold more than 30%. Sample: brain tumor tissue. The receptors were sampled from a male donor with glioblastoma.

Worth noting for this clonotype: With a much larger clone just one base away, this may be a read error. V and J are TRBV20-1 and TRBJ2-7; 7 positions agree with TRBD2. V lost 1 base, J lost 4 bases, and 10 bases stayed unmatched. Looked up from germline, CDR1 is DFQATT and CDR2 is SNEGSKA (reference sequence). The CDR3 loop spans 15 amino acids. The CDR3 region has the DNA TGCAGTGCTAGAGGTATCGACTGGGAGGGATACGAGCAGTACTTC. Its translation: CSARGIDWEGYEQYF.

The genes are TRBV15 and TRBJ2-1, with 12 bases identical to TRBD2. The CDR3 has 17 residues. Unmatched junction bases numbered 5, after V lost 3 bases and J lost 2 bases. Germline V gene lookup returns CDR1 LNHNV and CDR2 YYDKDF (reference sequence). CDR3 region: CATSRESSGRAYNEQFF. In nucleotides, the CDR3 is TGTGCCACCAGCAGGGAATCTAGCGGGAGGGCCTACAATGAGCAGTTCTTC.

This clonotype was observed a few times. CDR3 sequence reads: CASNIPGQGGEELFF. In DNA, the CDR3 is TGTGCCAGCAATATACCGGGACAGGGTGGCGAGGAGCTGTTTTTT. This chain uses TRBV12-3 or TRBV12-4 with TRBJ2-2, with 9 bases fitting TRBD1. Trimming took 7 bases from V and 10 from J; bases not matched to a gene: 13. The CDR3 length is 15 residues.

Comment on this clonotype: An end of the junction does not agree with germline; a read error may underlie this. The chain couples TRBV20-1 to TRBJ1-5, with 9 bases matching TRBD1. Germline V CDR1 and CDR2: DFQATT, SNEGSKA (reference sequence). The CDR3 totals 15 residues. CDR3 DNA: TGCAGTGCTAGAGATAAGGACAGGGGTTTTCAGCCCCGGCATTTT. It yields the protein CSARDKDRGFQPRHF.

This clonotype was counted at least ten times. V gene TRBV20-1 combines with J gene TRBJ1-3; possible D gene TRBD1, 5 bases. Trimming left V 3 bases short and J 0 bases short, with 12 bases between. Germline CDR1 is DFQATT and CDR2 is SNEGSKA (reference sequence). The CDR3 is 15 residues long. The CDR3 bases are TGCAGTGCTAGGGTCACAGGAAGCTCTGGAAACACCATATATTTT. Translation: CSARVTGSSGNTIYF.

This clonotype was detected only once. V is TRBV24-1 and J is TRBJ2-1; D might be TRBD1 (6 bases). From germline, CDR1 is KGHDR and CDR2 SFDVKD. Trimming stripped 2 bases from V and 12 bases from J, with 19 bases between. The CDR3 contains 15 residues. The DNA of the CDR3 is TGTGCCACCAGTGATTCATGGGGACATGCGCGTGCGCAGTTCTTC. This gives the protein CATSDSWGHARAQFF.

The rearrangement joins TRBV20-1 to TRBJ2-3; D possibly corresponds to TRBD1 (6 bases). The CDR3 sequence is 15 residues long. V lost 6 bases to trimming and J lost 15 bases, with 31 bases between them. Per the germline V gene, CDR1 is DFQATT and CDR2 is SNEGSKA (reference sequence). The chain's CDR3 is CSALRTVTTLNTHYF. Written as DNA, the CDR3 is TGCAGTGCCCTACGGACAGTGACGACCCTTAATACACATTATTTT.

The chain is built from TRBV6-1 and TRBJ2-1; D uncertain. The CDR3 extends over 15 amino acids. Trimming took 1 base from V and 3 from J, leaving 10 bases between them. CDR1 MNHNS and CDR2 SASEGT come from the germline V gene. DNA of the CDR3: TGTGCCAGCAGTGAAGGTGTGGGAAACTACAATGAGCAGTTCTTC. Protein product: CASSEGVGNYNEQFF.